Listed below are T cell receptor beta chains from one sample, sequenced in a study of graft-versus-host responses after intestinal transplantation. TCRdb keeps only in-frame clones here, not all; method: immunoSEQ multiplex PCR. Of more than 6,000 clones listed, nearly 85% were seen once; the top ten hold about a tenth. This sample comprised ileum tissue, obtained roughly 130 days after transplant. Receptors originate from a human patient who received an intestinal transplant, so some T cells may come from the graft donor. CDR3s include the opening cysteine and the closing phenylalanine or tryptophan. Each record gives: J gene, clone size, D gene, V gene, CDR3 protein, CDR3 DNA. The D gene is left open where the match is weak. Not all rows give a size; the values are once, few, many and, for expanded clones, a class.

TRBJ1-3 | few | TRBD1 | TRBV27 | CASSYPTGASGNTIYF | TGTGCCAGCAGTTATCCCACAGGGGCCTCTGGAAACACCATATATTTT
TRBJ1-6 | - | - | TRBV6-9 | CASSEALQGYSPLHF | TGTGCCAGCAGTGAAGCGTTACAGGGATATTCACCCCTCCACTTT
TRBJ2-2 | few | - | TRBV2 | CASGTYNTGELFF | TGTGCCAGCGGGACCTATAACACCGGGGAGCTGTTTTTT
TRBJ1-6 | - | TRBD1 | TRBV7-9 | CASSIFQGANVESPLHF | TGTGCCAGCAGCATTTTTCAGGGGGCTAATGTAGAATCACCCCTCCACTTT
TRBJ2-7 | medium-sized | TRBD1 | TRBV6-1 | CASRSQGPIAYEQYF | TGTGCCAGCAGATCACAGGGGCCTATAGCCTACGAGCAGTACTTC
TRBJ1-6 | once | TRBD1 | TRBV12-5 | CASGLGQGAVDSPLHF | TGTGCTAGTGGTTTGGGACAGGGGGCCGTTGATTCACCCCTCCACTTT
TRBJ1-2 | - | TRBD1 | TRBV4-3 | CASSQDQNRGPGYTF | TGCGCCAGCAGCCAAGATCAAAACAGGGGCCCTGGCTACACCTTC
TRBJ2-1 | - | - | TRBV5-1 | CASSLDQGGEQFF | TGCGCCAGCAGCTTGGACCAGGGAGGTGAGCAGTTCTTC
TRBJ2-3 | - | TRBD2 | TRBV6-1 | CASSGLAGGPDTQYF | TGTGCCAGCAGTGGACTAGCGGGAGGGCCAGATACGCAGTATTTT
TRBJ2-1 | - | TRBD2 | TRBV10-3 | CAIKITGTSGEYNEQFF | TGTGCCATCAAGATCACCGGGACTAGCGGGGAATACAATGAGCAGTTCTTC
TRBJ2-1 | - | TRBD2 | TRBV10-3 | CAIWDAGGHNEQFF | TGTGCCATCTGGGACGCGGGAGGCCACAATGAGCAGTTCTTC
TRBJ1-5 | - | - | TRBV5-6 | CASSYNRAGNQPQHF | TGTGCCAGCAGCTACAACAGGGCTGGCAATCAGCCCCAGCATTTT
TRBJ2-5 | once | - | TRBV27 | CASSFLSNLQETQYF | TGTGCCAGCAGTTTTCTGTCTAATCTACAAGAGACCCAGTACTTC
TRBJ2-1 | - | TRBD2 | TRBV11-3 | CASSLEAGGYNEQFF | TGTGCCAGCAGCTTAGAAGCGGGGGGATACAATGAGCAGTTCTTC
TRBJ1-5 | - | - | TRBV30 | CAWSQGGSGNQPQHF | TGTGCCTGGAGTCAAGGGGGTTCGGGCAATCAGCCCCAGCATTTT
TRBJ1-6 | - | TRBD1 | TRBV19 | CASSIQGASPLHF | TGTGCCAGTAGTATACAGGGGGCTTCACCCCTCCACTTT
TRBJ2-7 | - | TRBD2 | TRBV7-9 | CASSLGLAGWYEQYF | TGTGCCAGCAGCTTAGGCCTAGCGGGCTGGTACGAGCAGTACTTC
TRBJ2-7 | - | TRBD2 | TRBV2 | CASRGLVPTYEQYF | TGTGCCAGCAGGGGACTAGTGCCAACCTACGAGCAGTACTTC
TRBJ1-4 | - | - | TRBV29-1 | CSVGGVAEKLFF | TGCAGCGTTGGAGGGGTAGCGGAAAAACTGTTTTTT
TRBJ2-7 | - | - | TRBV29-1 | CSVAGRRGYEQYF | TGCAGCGTTGCAGGGAGGAGGGGTTACGAGCAGTACTTC
TRBJ2-7 | - | TRBD2 | TRBV7-6 | CASSLARREGRYEQYF | TGTGCCAGCAGCTTAGCGCGGCGGGAGGGGAGGTACGAGCAGTACTTC
TRBJ1-6 | - | - | TRBV27 | CASTDRGPSSYNSPLHF | TGTGCCAGCACCGACCGGGGACCCAGCTCCTATAATTCACCCCTCCACTTT
TRBJ2-3 | once | TRBD1 | TRBV6-5 | CASSRQGHTDTQYF | TGTGCCAGCAGCCGACAGGGGCACACAGATACGCAGTATTTT
TRBJ2-2 | - | TRBD2 | TRBV9 | CASSGGLAGGSNTGELFF | TGTGCCAGCAGCGGGGGACTAGCGGGAGGATCGAACACCGGGGAGCTGTTTTTT
TRBJ2-3 | few | - | TRBV27 | CASSFVFPLDTQYF | TGTGCCAGCAGTTTTGTATTCCCATTAGATACGCAGTATTTT
TRBJ2-4 | - | TRBD2 | TRBV27 | CASSKGWGTSGGKNIQYF | TGTGCCAGCAGTAAAGGTTGGGGGACTAGCGGGGGGAAGAACATTCAGTACTTC
TRBJ2-5 | - | - | TRBV7-9 | CASSPSPPETQYF | TGTGCCAGCAGCCCTAGTCCCCCGGAGACCCAGTACTTC
TRBJ1-1 | - | - | TRBV5-1 | CASSLDTEAFF | TGCGCCAGCAGCTTGGACACTGAAGCTTTCTTT
TRBJ1-2 | few | - | TRBV14 | CASSLSTTANYGYTF | TGTGCCAGCAGCCTTTCTACGACAGCTAACTATGGCTACACCTTC
TRBJ1-5 | few | - | TRBV6-9 | CASRKGSNQPQHF | TGTGCCAGCAGGAAGGGGAGCAATCAGCCCCAGCATTTT
TRBJ2-7 | - | - | TRBV5-1 | CASSLVGYEQYF | TGCGCCAGCAGCTTAGTCGGCTACGAGCAGTACTTC
TRBJ1-2 | once | - | TRBV29-1 | CSVEDLGQANYGYTF | TGCAGCGTTGAAGATCTAGGGCAGGCTAACTATGGCTACACCTTC
TRBJ2-5 | - | - | TRBV2 | CASSDDLGSETQYF | TGTGCCAGCAGCGACGACCTGGGATCGGAGACCCAGTACTTC
TRBJ2-1 | - | TRBD2 | TRBV4-1 | CASSLGLAGDLAVF | TGCGCCAGCAGCCTCGGACTAGCGGGCGACCTAGCGGTCTTC
TRBJ1-5 | - | - | TRBV19 | CASSISGGFGNQPQHF | TGTGCCAGTAGTATAAGTGGGGGGTTCGGCAATCAGCCCCAGCATTTT
TRBJ2-7 | - | - | TRBV5-6 | CASSSTMGGPLRYEQYF | TGTGCCAGCAGCTCGACTATGGGAGGCCCCCTCAGGTACGAGCAGTACTTC
TRBJ1-2 | - | - | TRBV19 | CASSMPPRNNYGYTF | TGTGCCAGTAGTATGCCGCCGCGGAACAACTATGGCTACACCTTC
TRBJ1-2 | - | TRBD1 | TRBV9 | CASGTGNYGYTF | TGTGCCAGCGGGACAGGGAACTATGGCTACACCTTC
TRBJ1-1 | few | - | TRBV10-3 | CAISESTGSTEAFF | TGTGCCATCAGTGAGTCTACAGGGTCCACTGAAGCTTTCTTT
TRBJ1-3 | - | TRBD1 | TRBV10-3 | CAISSRGTGPGNTIYF | TGTGCCATCAGCTCCCGTGGGACAGGACCTGGAAACACCATATATTTT
TRBJ2-2 | once | TRBD1 | TRBV6-4 | CASSDGTDTGELFF | TGTGCCAGCAGTGACGGGACAGACACCGGGGAGCTGTTTTTT
TRBJ2-4 | - | - | TRBV23-1 | CASSQSAQFIAKNIQYF | TGCGCCAGCAGTCAATCTGCACAGTTTATAGCCAAAAACATTCAGTACTTC
TRBJ2-3 | - | TRBD2 | TRBV18 | CASLASGGTDTQYF | TGTGCCAGCCTCGCTAGCGGGGGCACAGATACGCAGTATTTT
TRBJ2-4 | - | - | TRBV6-1 | CASSEGVISKNIQYF | TGTGCCAGCAGTGAGGGGGTTATATCCAAAAACATTCAGTACTTC
TRBJ1-2 | - | TRBD1 | TRBV27 | CASSLNRGSYGYTF | TGTGCCAGCAGTTTGAACAGGGGGAGCTATGGCTACACCTTC
TRBJ2-1 | - | - | TRBV15 | CATGGPDGDEQFF | TGTGCCACCGGGGGACCAGACGGCGATGAGCAGTTCTTC
TRBJ2-1 | - | - | TRBV6-6 | CASSSQGRLNEQFF | TGTGCCAGCAGTTCTCAGGGAAGGCTCAATGAGCAGTTCTTC